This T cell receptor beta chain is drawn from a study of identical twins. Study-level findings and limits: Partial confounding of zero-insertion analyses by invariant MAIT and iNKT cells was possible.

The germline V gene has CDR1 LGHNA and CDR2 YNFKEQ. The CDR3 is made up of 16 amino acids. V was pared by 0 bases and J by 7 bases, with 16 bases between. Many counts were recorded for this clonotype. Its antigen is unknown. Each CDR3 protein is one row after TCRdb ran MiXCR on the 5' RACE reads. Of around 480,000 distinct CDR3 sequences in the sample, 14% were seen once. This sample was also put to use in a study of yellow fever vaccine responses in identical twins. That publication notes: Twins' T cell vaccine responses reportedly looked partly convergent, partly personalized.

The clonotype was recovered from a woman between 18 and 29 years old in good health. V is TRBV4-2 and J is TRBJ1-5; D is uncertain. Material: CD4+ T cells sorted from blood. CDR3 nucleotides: TGTGCCAGCAGCCAAGAAGGAGGGAGGTCGCGGCAGCCCCAGCATTTT. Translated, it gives CASSQEGGRSRQPQHF.